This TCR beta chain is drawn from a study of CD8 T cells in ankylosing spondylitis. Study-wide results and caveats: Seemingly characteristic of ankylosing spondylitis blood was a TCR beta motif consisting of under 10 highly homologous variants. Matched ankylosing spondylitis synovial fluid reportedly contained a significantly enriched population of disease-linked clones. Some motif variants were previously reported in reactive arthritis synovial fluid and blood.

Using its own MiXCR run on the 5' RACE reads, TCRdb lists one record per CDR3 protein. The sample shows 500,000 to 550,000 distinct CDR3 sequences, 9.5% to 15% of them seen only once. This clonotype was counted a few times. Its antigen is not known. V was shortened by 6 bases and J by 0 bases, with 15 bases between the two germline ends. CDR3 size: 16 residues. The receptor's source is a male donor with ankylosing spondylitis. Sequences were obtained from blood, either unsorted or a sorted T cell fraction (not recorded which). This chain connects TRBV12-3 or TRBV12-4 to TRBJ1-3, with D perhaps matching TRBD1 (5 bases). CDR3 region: CASSSHLDSSGNTIYF. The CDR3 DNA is TGTGCCAGCAGCTCCCACCTAGACAGCTCTGGAAACACCATATATTTT.